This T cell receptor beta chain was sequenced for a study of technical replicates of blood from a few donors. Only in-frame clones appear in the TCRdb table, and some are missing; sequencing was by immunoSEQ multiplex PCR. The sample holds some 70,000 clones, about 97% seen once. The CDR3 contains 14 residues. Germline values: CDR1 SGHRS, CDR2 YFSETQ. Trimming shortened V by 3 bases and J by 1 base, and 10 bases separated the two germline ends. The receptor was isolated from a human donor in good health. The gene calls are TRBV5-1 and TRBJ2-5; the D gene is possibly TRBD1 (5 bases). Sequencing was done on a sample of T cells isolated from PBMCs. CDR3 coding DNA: TGCGCCAGCAGCTATGACAGCTTCCAAGAGACCCAGTACTTC. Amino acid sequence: CASSYDSFQETQYF.